This passage covers 23 T cell receptor beta chains from one sample sequenced in a study of shared clonotypes between healthy human individuals. Sequencing was performed with immunoSEQ multiplex PCR; in TCRdb, only in-frame clones are kept and a portion is missing. The sample shows about 1.5 million clones, approximately 98% of them seen only once. Sequenced material: naive CD4+ T cells sorted from blood. Indicated subset: CD45RA+ positively selected. Receptors were obtained from a man under 40 in good health.

J is TRBJ1-2 and V is TRBV4-1; D is perhaps TRBD1 (5 bases). Germline assignment: CDR1 MGHRA and CDR2 YSYEKL. Trimming pared 4 bases from V and 8 bases from J, leaving 26 bases between. This CDR3 spans 17 amino acids. CDR3 region: CASSRHKLGEATGGYTF. For the CDR3, the DNA is TGCGCCAGCAGCCGACATAAATTGGGGGAGGCCACCGGCGGCTACACCTTC.

V gene TRBV27 combines with J gene TRBJ1-2; 9 bases line up with TRBD1. V shed 2 bases, J shed 8 bases, and the junction held 18 bases outside the gene matches. The CDR3 runs to 18 residues. CDR1 MNHEY and CDR2 SMNVEV come from the germline V gene (reference sequence). This CDR3 is CASSLRRDRVFGTWGYTF. Written as DNA, the CDR3 is TGTGCCAGCAGTTTACGCCGGGACAGGGTCTTCGGTACGTGGGGCTACACCTTC.

J is TRBJ2-7 and V is TRBV7-8, with a possible D match to TRBD2 (6 bases). There are 16 residues in the CDR3. Trimming took 0 bases from V and 3 from J, leaving 15 bases between them. CDR1 and CDR2 (germline): SGHVS, FQNEAQ. CDR3 in DNA: TGTGCCAGCAGCTTAGCGTCTGGGGGAGGAGGCTACGAGCAGTACTTC. This sequence encodes CASSLASGGGGYEQYF.

This chain connects TRBV6-6 to TRBJ2-5; the match to TRBD1 covers 7 bases. V trimming: 6 bases; J trimming: 3 bases; junction bases outside the gene matches: 10. This CDR3 contains 15 residues. Germline V gene lookup returns CDR1 MNHNY and CDR2 SVGAGI (reference sequence). The CDR3 loop reads CASSPPLDREETQYF. The CDR3, as DNA: TGTGCCAGCAGCCCCCCCCTCGACAGGGAAGAGACCCAGTACTTC.

In the case of this clone: Germline and junction disagree at one end, which may indicate a read error. V is TRBV6-4 and J is TRBJ1-5; no reliable D call. The CDR3 loop spans 9 amino acids. Germline lookup yields CDR1 MRHNA and CDR2 SNTAGT. CDR3: CASSDPPHF. As DNA, the CDR3 is TGTGCCAGCAGTGACCCCCCGCATTTT.

The genes are TRBV6-5 and TRBJ1-3; D is ambiguous. CDR1 is MNHEY and CDR2 is SVGAGI in the germline V gene. Trimming removed 5 bases from V and 0 bases from J, with 8 bases in between. The CDR3 loop spans 14 amino acids. The CDR3 here is CASSSRSSGNTIYF. DNA of the CDR3: TGTGCCAGCAGTAGCCGGAGCTCTGGAAACACCATATATTTT.

The chain employs TRBV6-6 and TRBJ1-2; 9 bases are a match to TRBD1. After removal of 5 bases from V and 8 bases from J, the junction contained 12 bases not matched to a gene. The V gene's germline CDR1 is MNHNY and CDR2 SVGAGI (reference sequence). The CDR3 loop spans 15 amino acids. CDR3 sequence (DNA): TGTGCCAGCAGTACCCGGGACAGGGAGAACTGGGGCTACACCTTC. This gives the protein CASSTRDRENWGYTF.

The J gene is TRBJ1-4, the V gene TRBV7-9; a possible D gene is TRBD1 (5 bases). V was pared by 7 bases and J by 4 bases, with 16 bases between. Germline assignment: CDR1 SEHNR and CDR2 FQNEAQ (reference sequence). The CDR3 sequence is 15 residues long. The CDR3 is CASTPGRGRNEKLFF. CDR3 in DNA: TGTGCCAGCACCCCGGGTAGGGGCCGTAATGAAAAACTGTTTTTT.

The V call is TRBV5-6, the J call TRBJ1-2, with 8 bases aligning to TRBD1. The CDR3 length is 15 residues. Trimming at V came to 2 bases and at J to 6 bases, leaving 9 bases not matched to a gene. Per the germline V gene, CDR1 is SGHDT and CDR2 is YYEEEE. The CDR3 is CASSFGQGRAHGYTF. The CDR3 DNA is TGTGCCAGCAGCTTTGGACAGGGTAGGGCCCATGGCTACACCTTC.

The chain uses TRBV30 and TRBJ1-2; D remains ambiguous. V shed 5 bases and J shed 8 bases, with 15 bases lying between them. Germline V gene lookup returns CDR1 GTSNPN and CDR2 SVGIG (reference sequence). This CDR3 has 12 amino acids. The CDR3 loop reads CAWAPYTQGYTF. The CDR3 DNA is TGTGCCTGGGCGCCGTACACCCAAGGCTACACCTTC.

CDR3 bases: TGTGCCAGCAGTCGATCCGGGACAGGGTGGGGGCAGTACTTC. It specifies CASSRSGTGWGQYF. The chain couples TRBV28 to TRBJ2-7; TRBD1 agrees at 9 bases. CDR1 is MDHEN and CDR2 is SYDVKM in the germline V gene. V lost 5 bases to trimming and J lost 9 bases; unmatched junction nucleotides: 11. This CDR3 comprises 14 residues.

The V call is TRBV2, the J call TRBJ2-4; the match to TRBD1 covers 7 bases. Germline CDR1 reads SNHLY; CDR2 reads FYNNEI. There are 11 residues in the CDR3. The V and J ends lost 8 bases and 5 bases, in that order; junction bases with no gene match: 0. CDR3 region: CASQGENIQYF. CDR3 bases: TGTGCCAGCCAGGGGGAAAACATTCAGTACTTC.

The chain carries TRBV13 and TRBJ2-1, with D perhaps being TRBD1 or TRBD2 (5 bases each). The CDR3 extends over 21 amino acids. CDR1 and CDR2 from the germline V gene are PRHDT and FYEKMQ (reference sequence). V lost 5 bases and J lost 0, with 29 bases in between. CDR3 bases: TGTGCCAGCAGCCGAGTTCCTCCGGGGCCCCGACGCTCGAGCTCCTACAATGAGCAGTTCTTC. Translated, it gives CASSRVPPGPRRSSSYNEQFF.

The chain couples TRBV2 to TRBJ2-3, with TRBD2 as a possible D gene (5 bases). Germline lookup yields CDR1 SNHLY and CDR2 FYNNEI. The CDR3 contains 15 residues. Trimming took 6 bases from V and 3 from J, leaving 16 bases between them. DNA of the CDR3: TGTGCCAGCAGCGAGGACTCTTACGGGACAGATACGCAGTATTTT. Translated, it gives CASSEDSYGTDTQYF.

The V call is TRBV7-9, the J call TRBJ2-1, with 9 bases matching TRBD2. This CDR3 contains 15 residues. The junction had 5 bases not matched to a gene; V was cut back by 1 base and J by 7 bases. The V gene's germline CDR1 is SEHNR and CDR2 FQNEAQ (reference sequence). For the CDR3, the DNA is TGTGCCAGCAGCTTAGGCTATCTAGCGGGAAATGAGCAGTTCTTC. This sequence encodes CASSLGYLAGNEQFF.

The rearrangement uses TRBV23-1 and TRBJ2-5; D is unclear. Being an ORF, TRBV23-1 has a function that is uncertain. The CDR3 totals 14 residues. V lost 11 bases and J lost 3, with 19 bases in between. In DNA, the CDR3 is TGCGCCGGCCATTACCGGGCCGTAGAAGAGACCCAGTACTTC. Its protein product is CAGHYRAVEETQYF.

V and J are TRBV4-1 and TRBJ1-2, with TRBD1 identical over 9 bases. V lost 1 base and J lost 6; bases outside the gene matches: 12. CDR1 and CDR2 (germline): MGHRA, YSYEKL. This CDR3 has 17 amino acids. In DNA form, the CDR3 reads TGCGCCAGCAGCCAAGTTACAGGGGGCGCTCATCGTAATGGCTACACCTTC. Translated, it gives CASSQVTGGAHRNGYTF.

This chain uses TRBV7-2 with TRBJ2-1, with TRBD2 identical over 12 bases. Germline values: CDR1 SGHTA, CDR2 FQGNSA. Trimming at V came to 10 bases and at J to 4 bases, leaving 8 bases not matched to a gene. The CDR3 runs to 15 residues. In DNA form, the CDR3 reads TGTGCCATCAAAGAGGGACTAGCGGGTTACAATGAGCAGTTCTTC. This sequence encodes CAIKEGLAGYNEQFF.

The V and J genes are TRBV11-2 and TRBJ2-7; D unresolved. This CDR3 comprises 13 residues. V was trimmed by 3 bases and J by 3 bases, leaving 9 bases between them. Germline loops: CDR1 SGHAT, CDR2 FQNNGV. The CDR3 DNA reads as TGTGCCAGCAGCTTCTTGGCCTTCTACGAGCAGTACTTC. Protein: CASSFLAFYEQYF. Based on the CDR3 plus reference TRBV11-2 and TRBJ2-7, the full variable domain is EAGVAQSPRYKIIEKRQSVAFWCNPISGHATLYWYQQILGQGPKLLIQFQNNGVVDDSQLPKDRFSAERLKGVDSTLKIQPAKLEDSAVYLCASSFLAFYEQYFGPGTRLTVT.

This chain joins TRBV28 and TRBJ1-2; D remains unclear. The CDR3 is 13 residues long. CDR1 is MDHEN, CDR2 SYDVKM, per germline. Trimming pared 3 bases from V and 0 bases from J, leaving 5 bases between. The CDR3, as DNA: TGTGCCAGCAGTTTTGGAGCTAACTATGGCTACACCTTC. Amino acids: CASSFGANYGYTF.

The chain couples TRBV19 to TRBJ1-2; 10 bases are a match to TRBD1. V lost 6 bases to trimming and J lost 8 bases; unmatched junction nucleotides: 3. CDR1 and CDR2 from the germline V gene are LNHDA and SQIVND (reference sequence). This CDR3 spans 12 amino acids. CDR3 sequence: CASRTGGAGYTF. The CDR3, as DNA: TGTGCCAGTAGGACAGGGGGCGCAGGCTACACCTTC.

This chain uses TRBV6-5 with TRBJ2-5, with TRBD1 as a possible D gene (6 bases). V lost 6 bases and J lost 1, with 15 bases in between. CDR1 and CDR2 (germline): MNHEY, SVGAGI. This CDR3 is 15 amino acids long. For the CDR3, the DNA is TGTGCCAGCAGGGAACCCGGGACACCCCAAGAGACCCAGTACTTC. This sequence encodes CASREPGTPQETQYF.

The chain recombines TRBV27 with TRBJ2-2; either TRBD1 or TRBD2 may supply D (7 bases each). The CDR3 consists of 16 residues. Germline V lookup: CDR1 MNHEY, CDR2 SMNVEV (reference sequence). Trimming pared 4 bases from V and 3 bases from J, leaving 15 bases between. CDR3 nucleotides: TGTGCCAGCAGTTCCGCAGGGGGGGCGGACACCGGGGAGCTGTTTTTT. Translation: CASSSAGGADTGELFF.